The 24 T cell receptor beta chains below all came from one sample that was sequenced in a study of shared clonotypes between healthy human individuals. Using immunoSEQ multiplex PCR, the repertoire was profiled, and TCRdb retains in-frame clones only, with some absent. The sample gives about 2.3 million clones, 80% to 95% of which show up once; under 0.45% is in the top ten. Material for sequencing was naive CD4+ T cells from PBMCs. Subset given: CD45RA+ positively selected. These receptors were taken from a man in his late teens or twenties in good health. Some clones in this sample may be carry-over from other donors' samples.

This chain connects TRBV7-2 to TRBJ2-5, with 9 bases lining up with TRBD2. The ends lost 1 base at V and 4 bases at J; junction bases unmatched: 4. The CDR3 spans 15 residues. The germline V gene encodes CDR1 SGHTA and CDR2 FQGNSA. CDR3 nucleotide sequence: TGTGCCAGCAGCTTAGGCGGGAGGGCCCCAGAGACCCAGTACTTC. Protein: CASSLGGRAPETQYF.

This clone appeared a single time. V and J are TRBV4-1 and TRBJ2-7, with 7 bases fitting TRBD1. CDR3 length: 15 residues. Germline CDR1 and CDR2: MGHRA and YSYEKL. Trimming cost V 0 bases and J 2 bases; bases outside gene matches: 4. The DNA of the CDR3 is TGCGCCAGCAGCCAAGATGAGGGGGCTCCCTACGAGCAGTACTTC. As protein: CASSQDEGAPYEQYF.

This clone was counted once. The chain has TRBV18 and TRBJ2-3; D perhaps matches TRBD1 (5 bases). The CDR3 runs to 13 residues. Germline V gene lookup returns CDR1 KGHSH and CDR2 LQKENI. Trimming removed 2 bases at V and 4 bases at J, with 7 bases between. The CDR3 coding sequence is TGTGCCAGCTCACCAGGCAGGGCAGATACGCAGTATTTT. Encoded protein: CASSPGRADTQYF.

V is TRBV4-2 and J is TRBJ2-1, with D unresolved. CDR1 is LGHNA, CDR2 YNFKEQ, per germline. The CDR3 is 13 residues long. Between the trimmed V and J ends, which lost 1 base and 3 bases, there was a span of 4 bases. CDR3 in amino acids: CASSQGIYNEQFF. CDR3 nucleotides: TGTGCCAGCAGCCAAGGGATCTACAATGAGCAGTTCTTC.

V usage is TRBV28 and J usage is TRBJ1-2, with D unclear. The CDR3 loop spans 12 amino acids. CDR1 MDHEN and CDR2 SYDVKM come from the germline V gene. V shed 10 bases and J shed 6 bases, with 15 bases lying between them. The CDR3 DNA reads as TGTGCCACCCAGTTAGGAGCACATGGCTACACCTTC. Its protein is CATQLGAHGYTF.

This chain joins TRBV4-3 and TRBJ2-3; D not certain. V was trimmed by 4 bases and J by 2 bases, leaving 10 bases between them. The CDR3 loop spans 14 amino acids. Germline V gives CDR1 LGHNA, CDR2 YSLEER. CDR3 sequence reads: CASSPRLYTDTQYF. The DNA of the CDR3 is TGCGCCAGCAGCCCCCGACTGTACACAGATACGCAGTATTTT.

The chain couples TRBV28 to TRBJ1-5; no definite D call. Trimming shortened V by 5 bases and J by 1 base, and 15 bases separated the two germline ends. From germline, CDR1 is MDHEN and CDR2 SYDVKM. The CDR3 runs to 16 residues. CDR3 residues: CASSATALRSNQPQHF. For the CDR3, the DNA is TGTGCCAGCAGTGCCACCGCCCTTAGGAGCAATCAGCCCCAGCATTTT.

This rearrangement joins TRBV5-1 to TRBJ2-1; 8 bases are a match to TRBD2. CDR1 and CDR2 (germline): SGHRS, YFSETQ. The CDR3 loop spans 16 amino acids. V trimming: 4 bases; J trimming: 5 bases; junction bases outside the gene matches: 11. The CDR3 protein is CASSPMGREVNNEQFF. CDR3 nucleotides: TGCGCCAGCAGCCCAATGGGGCGGGAGGTCAACAATGAGCAGTTCTTC.

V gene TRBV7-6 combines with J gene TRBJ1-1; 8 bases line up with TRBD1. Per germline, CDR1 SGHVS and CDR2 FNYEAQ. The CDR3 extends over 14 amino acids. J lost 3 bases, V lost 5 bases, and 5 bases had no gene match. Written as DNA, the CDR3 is TGTGCCAGCAGCCCTAAGACAGGGGACACTGAAGCTTTCTTT. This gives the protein CASSPKTGDTEAFF.

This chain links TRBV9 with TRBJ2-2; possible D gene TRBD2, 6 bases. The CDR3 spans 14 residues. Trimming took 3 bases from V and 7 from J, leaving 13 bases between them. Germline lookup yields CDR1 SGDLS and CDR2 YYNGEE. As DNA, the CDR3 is TGTGCCAGCAGCGGCCCCCCGCGGGGCGGGGAGCTGTTTTTT. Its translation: CASSGPPRGGELFF.

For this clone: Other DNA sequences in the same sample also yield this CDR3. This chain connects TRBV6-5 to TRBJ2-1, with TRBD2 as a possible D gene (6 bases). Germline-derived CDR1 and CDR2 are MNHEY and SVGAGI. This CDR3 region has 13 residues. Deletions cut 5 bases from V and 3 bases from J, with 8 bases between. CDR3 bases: TGTGCCAGCAGTCCGGGGGTCTACAATGAGCAGTTCTTC. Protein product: CASSPGVYNEQFF.

This CDR3 reads CASRQGTSGELFF. The DNA of the CDR3 is TGTGCCAGCAGGCAGGGGACGTCCGGGGAGCTGTTTTTT. The chain carries TRBV2 and TRBJ2-2; the D gene is possibly TRBD1 (6 bases). V gave up 6 bases and J gave up 6 bases, with 11 bases separating them. CDR3 length: 13 amino acids. In germline, CDR1 is SNHLY, CDR2 FYNNEI.

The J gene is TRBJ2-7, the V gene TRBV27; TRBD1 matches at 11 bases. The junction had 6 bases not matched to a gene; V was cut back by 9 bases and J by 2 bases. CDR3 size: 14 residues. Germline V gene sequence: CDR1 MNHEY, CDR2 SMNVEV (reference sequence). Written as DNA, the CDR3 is TGTGCCAGTCGGACAGGGGGCGCACCCTACGAGCAGTACTTC. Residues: CASRTGGAPYEQYF.

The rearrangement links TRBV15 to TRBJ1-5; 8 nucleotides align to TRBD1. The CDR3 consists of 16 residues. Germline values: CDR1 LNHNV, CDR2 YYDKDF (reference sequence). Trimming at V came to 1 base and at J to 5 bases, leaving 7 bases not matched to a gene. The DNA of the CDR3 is TGTGCCACCAGCAGAGTTCCCGGACAGGGTTATCAGCCCCAGCATTTT. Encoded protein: CATSRVPGQGYQPQHF.

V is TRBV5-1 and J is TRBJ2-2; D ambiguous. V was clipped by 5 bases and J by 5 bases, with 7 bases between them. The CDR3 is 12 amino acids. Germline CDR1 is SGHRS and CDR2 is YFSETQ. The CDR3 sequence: CASRYGTGELFF. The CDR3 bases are TGCGCCAGCAGGTACGGGACCGGGGAGCTGTTTTTT. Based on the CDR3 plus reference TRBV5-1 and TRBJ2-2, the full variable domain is KAGVTQTPRYLIKTRGQQVTLSCSPISGHRSVSWYQQTPGQGLQFLFEYFSETQRNKGNFPGRFSGRQFSNSRSEMNVSTLELGDSALYLCASRYGTGELFFGEGSRLTVL.

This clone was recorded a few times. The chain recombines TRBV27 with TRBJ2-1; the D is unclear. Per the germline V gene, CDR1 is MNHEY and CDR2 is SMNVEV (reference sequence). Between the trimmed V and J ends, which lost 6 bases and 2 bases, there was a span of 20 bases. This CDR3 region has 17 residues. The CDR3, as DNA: TGTGCCAGCAGCACAAAGGTAGGGCGCCGTACCTACAATGAGCAGTTCTTC. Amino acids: CASSTKVGRRTYNEQFF.

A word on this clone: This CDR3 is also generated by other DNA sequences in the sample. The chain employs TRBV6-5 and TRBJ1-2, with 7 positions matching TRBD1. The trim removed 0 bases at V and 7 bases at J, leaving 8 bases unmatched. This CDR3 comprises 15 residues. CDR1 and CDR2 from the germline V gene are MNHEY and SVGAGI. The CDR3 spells CASSYSRQGTGGYTF. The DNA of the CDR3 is TGTGCCAGCAGTTACTCCCGACAGGGTACGGGTGGCTACACCTTC.

CDR3 in amino acids: CASSAYRGMNTEAFF. In DNA, the CDR3 is TGTGCCAGCAGCGCCTACAGGGGGATGAACACTGAAGCTTTCTTT. The rearrangement links TRBV9 to TRBJ1-1; 8 nucleotides agree with TRBD1. The V gene's germline CDR1 is SGDLS and CDR2 YYNGEE. The V and J ends lost 3 bases and 0 bases, in that order; junction bases with no gene match: 4. This CDR3 is 15 amino acids long.

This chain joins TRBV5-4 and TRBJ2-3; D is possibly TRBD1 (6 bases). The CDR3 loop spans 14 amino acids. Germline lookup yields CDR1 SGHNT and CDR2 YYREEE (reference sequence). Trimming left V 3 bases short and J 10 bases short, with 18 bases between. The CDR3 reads CASSYEQGRSAQYF. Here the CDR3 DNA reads TGTGCCAGCAGCTATGAACAGGGAAGAAGCGCGCAGTATTTT. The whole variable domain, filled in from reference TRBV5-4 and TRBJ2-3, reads ETGVTQSPTHLIKTRGQQVTLRCSSQSGHNTVSWYQQALGQGPQFIFQYYREEENGRGNFPPRFSGLQFPNYSSELNVNALELDDSALYLCASSYEQGRSAQYFGPGTRLTVL.

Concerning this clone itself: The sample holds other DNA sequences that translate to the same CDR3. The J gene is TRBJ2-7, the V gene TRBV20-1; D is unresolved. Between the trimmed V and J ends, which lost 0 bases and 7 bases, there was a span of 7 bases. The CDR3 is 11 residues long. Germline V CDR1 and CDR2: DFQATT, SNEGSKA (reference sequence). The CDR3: CSARDRLEQYF. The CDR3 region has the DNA TGCAGTGCTAGAGATAGGCTAGAGCAGTACTTC.

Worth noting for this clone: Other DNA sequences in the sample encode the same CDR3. The CDR3 nucleotides are TGTGCCAGCAGTTACAGGGGAGGCACAGATACGCAGTATTTT. This codes for CASSYRGGTDTQYF. The chain joins TRBV6-5 to TRBJ2-3; D may correspond to TRBD1 or TRBD2 (5 bases each). The germline CDR1 and CDR2 sequences are MNHEY and SVGAGI. The CDR3 totals 14 residues. V lost 2 bases and J 1 base, leaving 7 bases between the germline ends.

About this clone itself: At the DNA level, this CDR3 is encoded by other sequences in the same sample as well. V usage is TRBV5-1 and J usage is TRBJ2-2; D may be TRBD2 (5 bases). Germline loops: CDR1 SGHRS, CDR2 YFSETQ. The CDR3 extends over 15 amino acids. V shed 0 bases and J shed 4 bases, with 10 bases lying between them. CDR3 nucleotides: TGCGCCAGCAGCTTGGCCGAGGGTTCCACCGGGGAGCTGTTTTTT. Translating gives CASSLAEGSTGELFF.

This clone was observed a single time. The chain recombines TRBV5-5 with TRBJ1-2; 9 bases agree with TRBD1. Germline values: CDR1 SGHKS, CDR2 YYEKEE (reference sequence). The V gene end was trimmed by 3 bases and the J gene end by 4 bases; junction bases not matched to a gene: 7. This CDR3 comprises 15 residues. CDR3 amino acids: CASSSTGTGTYGYTF. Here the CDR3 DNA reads TGTGCCAGCAGCTCAACCGGGACAGGGACCTATGGCTACACCTTC.

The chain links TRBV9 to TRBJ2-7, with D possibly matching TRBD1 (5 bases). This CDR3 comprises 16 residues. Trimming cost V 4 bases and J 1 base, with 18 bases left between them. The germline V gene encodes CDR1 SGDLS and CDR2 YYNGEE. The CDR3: CASSPTLGAGSYEQYF. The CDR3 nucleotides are TGTGCCAGCAGCCCGACTCTAGGGGCAGGGTCCTACGAGCAGTACTTC. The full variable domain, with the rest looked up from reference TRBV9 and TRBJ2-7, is DSGVTQTPKHLITATGQRVTLRCSPRSGDLSVYWYQQSLDQGLQFLIQYYNGEERAKGNILERFSAQQFPDLHSELNLSSLELGDSALYFCASSPTLGAGSYEQYFGPGTRLTVT.